A single TCR beta chain is shown here with its context. These data originate in a study of blood T cell repertoires in COVID-19. This table comes from immunoSEQ multiplex PCR, and its TCRdb copy is limited to in-frame clones, with some not included. The sample lists about 280,000 clones, 88% seen once, with roughly 9.1% in the top ten. CDR1 is LGHDT and CDR2 is YNNKEL in the germline V gene (reference sequence). CDR3 length equals 15 residues. V was pared by 3 bases and J by 1 base, with 4 bases of the junction left unmatched. Sequenced input: peripheral blood. The sequence was collected from a man aged 18 to 30 with active or convalescent COVID-19. This chain links TRBV3-1 (or the pseudogene TRBV3-2) with TRBJ2-3, with 7 bases matching TRBD2. The CDR3 sequence: CASSQSGAGTDTQYF. DNA of the CDR3: TGTGCCAGCAGCCAGAGCGGGGCGGGCACAGATACGCAGTATTTT.